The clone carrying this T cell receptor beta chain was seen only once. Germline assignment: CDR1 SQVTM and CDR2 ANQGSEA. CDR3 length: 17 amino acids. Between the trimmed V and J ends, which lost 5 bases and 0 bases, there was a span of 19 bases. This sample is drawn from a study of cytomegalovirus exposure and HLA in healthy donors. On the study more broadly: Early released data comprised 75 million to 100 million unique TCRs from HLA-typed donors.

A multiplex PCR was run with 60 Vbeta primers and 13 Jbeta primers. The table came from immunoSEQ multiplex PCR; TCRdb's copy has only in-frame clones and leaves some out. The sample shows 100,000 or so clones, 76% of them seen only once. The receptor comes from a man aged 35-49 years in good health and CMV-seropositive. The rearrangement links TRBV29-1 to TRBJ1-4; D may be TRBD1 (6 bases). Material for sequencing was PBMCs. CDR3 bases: TGCAGCGTTTCCACAGGGCGCCGAGGGTCAACTAATGAAAAACTGTTTTTT. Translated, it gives CSVSTGRRGSTNEKLFF.